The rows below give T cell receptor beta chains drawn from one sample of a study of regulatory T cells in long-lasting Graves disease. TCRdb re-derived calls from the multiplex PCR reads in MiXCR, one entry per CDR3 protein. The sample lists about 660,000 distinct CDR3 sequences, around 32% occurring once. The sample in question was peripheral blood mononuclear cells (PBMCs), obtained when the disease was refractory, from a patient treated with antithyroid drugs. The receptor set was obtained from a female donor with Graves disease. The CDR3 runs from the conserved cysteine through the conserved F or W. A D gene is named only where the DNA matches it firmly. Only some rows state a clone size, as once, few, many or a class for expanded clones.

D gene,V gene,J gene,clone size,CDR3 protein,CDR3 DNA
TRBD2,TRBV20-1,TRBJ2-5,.,CSAAGTSEETQYF,TGCAGTGCTGCAGGGACTAGCGAAGAGACCCAGTACTTC
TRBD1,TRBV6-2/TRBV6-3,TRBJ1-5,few,CASRDQGAAGQPQHF,TGTGCCAGCAGAGACCAGGGGGCCGCGGGACAGCCCCAGCATTTT
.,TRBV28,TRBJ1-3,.,CASTQDYSGNTIYF,TGTGCCAGCACCCAGGATTACTCTGGAAACACCATATATTTT
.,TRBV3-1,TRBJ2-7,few,CASSQASEQYF,TGTGCCAGCAGCCAAGCGAGCGAGCAGTACTTC
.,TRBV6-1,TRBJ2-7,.,CASSPRQGHPYEQYF,TGTGCCAGCAGTCCTCGCCAGGGGCACCCCTACGAGCAGTACTTC
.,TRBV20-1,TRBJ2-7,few,CSARGGQEQYF,TGCAGTGCGAGGGGGGGGCAGGAGCAGTACTTC
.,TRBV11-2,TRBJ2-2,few,CASSWKDYTGELFF,TGTGCCAGCAGCTGGAAGGATTACACCGGGGAGCTGTTTTTT
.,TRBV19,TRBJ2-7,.,CASRRDTHSYEQYF,TGTGCCAGTCGTAGGGACACCCACTCCTACGAGCAGTACTTC
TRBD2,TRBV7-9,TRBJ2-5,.,CASSFLVGGRSQYF,TGTGCCAGCAGCTTCTTGGTCGGCGGGAGATCGCAGTACTTC
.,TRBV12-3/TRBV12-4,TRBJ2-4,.,CASTGGPLRVGKNIQYF,TGTGCCAGCACTGGTGGACCCCTGCGGGTGGGTAAAAACATTCAGTACTTC
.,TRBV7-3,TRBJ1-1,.,CASSPVGSTEAFF,TGTGCCAGCAGCCCCGTGGGGTCCACTGAAGCTTTCTTT
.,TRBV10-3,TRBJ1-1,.,CAISEYGASYEAFF,TGTGCCATCAGTGAGTACGGGGCCTCATATGAAGCTTTCTTT
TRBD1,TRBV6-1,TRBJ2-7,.,CASSLQDRSYEQYF,TGTGCCAGCAGCCTCCAGGACAGGTCCTACGAGCAGTACTTC
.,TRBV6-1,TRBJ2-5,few,CASSDLQETQYF,TGTGCCAGCAGTGACTTGCAAGAGACCCAGTACTTC
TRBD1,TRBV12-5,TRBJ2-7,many,CASGLSTTGHSYEQYF,TGTGCTAGTGGTTTGTCTACGACAGGGCACTCCTACGAGCAGTACTTC
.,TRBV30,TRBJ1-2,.,CAWSVRDYGYTF,TGTGCCTGGAGTGTACGGGACTATGGCTACACCTTC
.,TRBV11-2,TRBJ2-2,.,CASSLDSSGELFF,TGTGCCAGCAGCTTAGATTCAAGCGGGGAGCTGTTTTTT
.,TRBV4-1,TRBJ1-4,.,CASSQEGALGQRGEKLFF,TGCGCCAGCAGCCAAGAGGGGGCACTCGGACAGCGGGGTGAAAAACTGTTTTTT
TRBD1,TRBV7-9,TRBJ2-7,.,CASSTNRGLYEQYF,TGTGCCAGCAGCACCAACAGGGGGCTCTACGAGCAGTACTTC
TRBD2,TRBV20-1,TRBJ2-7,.,CSARALAGVAAEQYF,TGCAGTGCTAGAGCCCTAGCGGGAGTCGCGGCCGAGCAGTACTTC
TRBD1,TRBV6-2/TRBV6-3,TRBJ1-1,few,CASSLGQGAFF,TGTGCCAGCAGTCTGGGACAGGGGGCTTTCTTT
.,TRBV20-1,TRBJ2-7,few,CSASKQTPHEQYF,TGCAGTGCTAGTAAGCAGACTCCCCACGAGCAGTACTTC